The T cell receptor beta chain described here comes from a study of blood T cell repertoires in COVID-19 (dated by TCRdb to 2019 to 2021). Some background on the complete study: The collaborator samples originated in the United States, Italy and Spain and spanned the acute and convalescent phases of COVID-19. Where available, HLA class I and class II types were obtained from metadata supplied by the sample provider rather than from assay-based typing. The material from the prospective study consisted of cDNA or gDNA derived from T cells, B-cell-depleted T cells, or PBMCs. The sample metadata nearly always contained a de-identified subject ID, COVID-19 status, age in years and sex. The repertoires were released in a freely available public database intended as a resource for research on the immune response to SARS-CoV-2. Samples were obtained from the ongoing ImmuneRACE study (first 160 participants) and from 1,254 subjects provided by 6 global collaborators. The dataset comprised deeply sampled blood TCRbeta repertoires from subjects exposed to, actively infected with, or recovered from COVID-19. Paper-wide results and their limitations: Clinical and demographic metadata were provided uncurated, with the amount varying by source and participant.

In the prospective study, participants were 18 to 89 years old, resided in under 30 geographic areas of the United States, and were enrolled through a virtual design. Cohort assignment in the prospective study relied on participant-reported clinical history from a screening survey and a study questionnaire. Each participant in the prospective study had whole blood, serum and a nasopharyngeal or oropharyngeal swab collected by mobile phlebotomists. Prospective study participants could optionally give additional blood draws and questionnaires over an approximately two-month period. Prospective study blood samples were shipped either frozen or at room temperature before DNA extraction. The immunoSEQ Assay, a bias-controlled multiplex PCR, was used to amplify TCRbeta CDR3 regions from genomic DNA. The authors' analysis ran thus. Nucleated cell counts per sample were estimated from amplification of reference gene primers within the assay. Sequence reads were collapsed and filtered to measure the absolute abundance of every unique TCRbeta CDR3 rearrangement. Productive Simpson clonality was computed per sample as the square root of Simpson's diversity index over productive rearrangements. TCRdb took over this immuneACCESS table, retaining in-frame rearrangements with V and J assigned. Such tables are incomplete; in checked studies, under half of the missing clones stem from an unresolved V gene, and the remainder is unexplained. V and J calls and clone size come straight from that table; D and trimming were deduced from the DNA. Here the sample has fewer than 350,000 clones; around 86% occur a single time. Of the sample, approximately 4.4% is held by the ten largest clones.

The germline ends are 9 bases apart after V is trimmed by 0 bases and J by 2 bases. Inclusive of the bounding cysteine and phenylalanine, the CDR3 is 15 residues long. The CDR3 DNA has 45 bases and is translated from base 1. CDR1 and CDR2 (SGHRS, YFSETQ) derive from the germline V gene. On this clone itself: Which antigen it targets is not known. Base qualities were left out, and no much larger clone turns up one base away. This sample also contains other DNA sequences that code for the same CDR3.

Sequenced: PBMCs or T cells enriched from blood (not recorded which). The sequence links TRBV5-1 to TRBJ1-3, and possibly TRBD1, on 6 matching bases. The clonotype comes from a woman aged 40-49 years with acute COVID-19. The DNA is as follows: TGCGCCAGCAGCTTGGATACAGGGACTGGAAACACCATATATTTT. The resulting protein is CASSLDTGTGNTIYF.